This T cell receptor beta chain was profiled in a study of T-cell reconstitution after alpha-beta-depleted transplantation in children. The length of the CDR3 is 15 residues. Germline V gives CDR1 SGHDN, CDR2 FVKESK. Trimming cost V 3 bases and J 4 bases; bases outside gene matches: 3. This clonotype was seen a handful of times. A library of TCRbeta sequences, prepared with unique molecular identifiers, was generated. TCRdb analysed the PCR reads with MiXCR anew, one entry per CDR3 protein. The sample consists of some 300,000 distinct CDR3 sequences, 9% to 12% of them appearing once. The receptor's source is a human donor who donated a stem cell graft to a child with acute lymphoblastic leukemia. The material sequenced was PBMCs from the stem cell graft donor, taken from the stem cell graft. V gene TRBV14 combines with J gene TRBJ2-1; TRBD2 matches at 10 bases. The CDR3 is CASSHLAGGYNEQFF. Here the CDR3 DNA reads TGTGCCAGCAGCCACTTAGCGGGAGGTTACAATGAGCAGTTCTTC.